This TCR beta chain stems from a study of blood T cell repertoires in COVID-19. Study context: Material from acute and convalescent COVID-19 was sourced from the United States, Italy and Spain. Sources were T cells, B-cell-depleted T cells, or PBMCs; the material itself was cDNA or gDNA.

Per the germline V gene, CDR1 is SGHTA and CDR2 is FQGNSA. This CDR3 comprises 14 residues. Trimming cost V 2 bases and J 4 bases, with 11 bases left between them. The table lists this clone with a few counts. In the authors' workflow: The authors estimated nucleated cell counts from reference gene primer amplification. Clones were sequenced by immunoSEQ multiplex PCR, and TCRdb holds only the in-frame ones, with some missing. V, J and clone size are taken as reported in that table, and D and trimming were inferred from the DNA itself. The data show about 130,000 clones, more than 85% seen once. The sequence came from a man aged 60 to 75 with active or convalescent COVID-19. Sequencing input: peripheral blood. This chain uses TRBV7-2 with TRBJ1-1, with a possible D match to TRBD1 (5 bases). As DNA, the CDR3 is TGTGCCAGCAGCTTACTGGGGGGGACCACTGAAGCTTTCTTT. Its translation: CASSLLGGTTEAFF.